The clone carrying this T cell receptor (beta chain) has only a few counts. Its target is unknown. The source of the sample is a study of post-analysis software for immune sequencing data. Incorporated into the TCR beta cDNA libraries were unique molecular identifiers, which served to reduce PCR and sequencing biases. T cells numbering about 0.85 to 11 million yielded roughly 0.5 million cDNA molecules. TCRdb ran MiXCR on the PCR reads and lists one entry per CDR3 protein. The sample holds about 200,000 distinct CDR3 sequences, around 30% seen once. Germline CDR1 is DFQATT and CDR2 is SNEGSKA (reference sequence). The CDR3 is 15 residues long. Trimming removed 7 bases at V and 5 bases at J, with 20 bases between. Findings and limits, study-wide: With F measure, samples from one preparation batch clustered together strongly. Compared against controls, patients with multiple sclerosis displayed significantly lower normalized Chao1 diversity. Five or six TRBV segments were more frequent in patients than controls; TRBV5-6, TRBV5-1 and TRBV20-1 belonged to this group.

The sequenced sample consisted of blood. The TCR originated in a girl between 2 and 17 years old with multiple sclerosis. The gene calls are TRBV20-1 and TRBJ2-2, with a weak D call TRBD2 (5 bases). CDR3 protein: CSGKGGSLVTGELFF. The CDR3 DNA sequence: TGCAGTGGAAAGGGTGGGAGCCTAGTGACCGGGGAGCTGTTTTTT.